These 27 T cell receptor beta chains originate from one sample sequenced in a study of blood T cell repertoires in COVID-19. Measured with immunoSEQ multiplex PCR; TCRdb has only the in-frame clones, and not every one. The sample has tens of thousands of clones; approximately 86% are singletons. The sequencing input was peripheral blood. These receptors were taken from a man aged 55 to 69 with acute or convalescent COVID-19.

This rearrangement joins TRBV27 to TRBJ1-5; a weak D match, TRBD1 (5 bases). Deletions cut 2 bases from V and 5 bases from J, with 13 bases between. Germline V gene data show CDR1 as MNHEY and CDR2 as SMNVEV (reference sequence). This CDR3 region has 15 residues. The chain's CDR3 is CASSLHRQSDQPQHF. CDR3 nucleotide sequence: TGTGCCAGCAGTTTACACAGACAGTCTGATCAGCCCCAGCATTTT.

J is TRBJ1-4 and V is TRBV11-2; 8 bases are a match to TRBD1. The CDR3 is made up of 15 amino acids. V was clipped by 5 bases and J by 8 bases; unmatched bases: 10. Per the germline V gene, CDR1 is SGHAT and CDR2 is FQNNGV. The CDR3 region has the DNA TGTGCCAGCAGCACAACGGGACAGGCGGAGGAAAAACTGTTTTTT. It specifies CASSTTGQAEEKLFF.

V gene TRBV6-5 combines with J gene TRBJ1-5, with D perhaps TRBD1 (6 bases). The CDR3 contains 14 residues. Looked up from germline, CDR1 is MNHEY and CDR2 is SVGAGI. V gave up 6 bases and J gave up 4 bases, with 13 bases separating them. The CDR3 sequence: CASSPQGTNQPQHF. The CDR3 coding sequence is TGTGCCAGCAGCCCACAGGGTACTAATCAGCCCCAGCATTTT.

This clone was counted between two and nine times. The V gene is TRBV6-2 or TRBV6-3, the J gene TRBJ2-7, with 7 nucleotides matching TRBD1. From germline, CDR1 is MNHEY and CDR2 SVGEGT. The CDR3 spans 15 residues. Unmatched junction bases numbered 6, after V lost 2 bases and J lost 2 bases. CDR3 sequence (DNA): TGTGCCAGCAGTTACACGCTAACAGGGGCCTACGAGCAGTACTTC. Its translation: CASSYTLTGAYEQYF.

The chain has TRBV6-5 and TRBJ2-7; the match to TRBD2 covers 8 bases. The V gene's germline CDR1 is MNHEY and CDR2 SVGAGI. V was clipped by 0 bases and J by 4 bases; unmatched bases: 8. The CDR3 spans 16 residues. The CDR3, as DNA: TGTGCCAGCAGTTACTCGTCTGTGAGCGGGAGTTACGAGCAGTACTTC. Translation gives CASSYSSVSGSYEQYF.

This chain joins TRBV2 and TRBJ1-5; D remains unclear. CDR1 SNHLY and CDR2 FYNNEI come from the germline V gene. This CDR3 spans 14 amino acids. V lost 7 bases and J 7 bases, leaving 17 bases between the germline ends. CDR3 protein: CASNRGESWQPQHF. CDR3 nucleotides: TGTGCCAGCAACCGCGGGGAATCGTGGCAGCCCCAGCATTTT.

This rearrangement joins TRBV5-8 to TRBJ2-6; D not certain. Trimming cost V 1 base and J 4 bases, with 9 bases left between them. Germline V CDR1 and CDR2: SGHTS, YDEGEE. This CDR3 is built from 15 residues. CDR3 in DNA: TGTGCCAGCAGCTTGTGGCTGGCAGGGGCCAACGTCCTGACTTTC. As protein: CASSLWLAGANVLTF.

The CDR3 loop reads CASSPQTGLPKDDEQFF. CDR3 sequence (DNA): TGTGCCAGCAGCCCCCAAACGGGACTTCCGAAGGACGATGAGCAGTTCTTC. The chain employs TRBV28 and TRBJ2-1, with D possibly matching TRBD2 (6 bases). This CDR3 comprises 17 residues. Trimming removed 6 bases from V and 8 bases from J, with 26 bases in between. Germline loops: CDR1 MDHEN, CDR2 SYDVKM.

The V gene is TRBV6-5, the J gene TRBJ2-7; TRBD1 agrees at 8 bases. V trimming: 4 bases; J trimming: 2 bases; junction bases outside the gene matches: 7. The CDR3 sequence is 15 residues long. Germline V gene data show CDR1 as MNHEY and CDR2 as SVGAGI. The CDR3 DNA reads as TGTGCCAGCAGTTGGATTCAGGGGGCCCCCTACGAGCAGTACTTC. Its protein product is CASSWIQGAPYEQYF.

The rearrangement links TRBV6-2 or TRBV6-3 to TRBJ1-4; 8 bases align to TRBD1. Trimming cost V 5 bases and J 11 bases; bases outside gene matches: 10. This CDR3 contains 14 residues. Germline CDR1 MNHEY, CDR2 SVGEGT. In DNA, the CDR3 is TGTGCCAGCAGTCAACAGGGGGAAACGAGGAAACTGTTTTTT. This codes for CASSQQGETRKLFF.

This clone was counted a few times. The CDR3 nucleotides are TGTGCCAGTAGTACAGGGTCCTACGAGCAGTACTTC. Translating it yields CASSTGSYEQYF. This chain links TRBV19 with TRBJ2-7, with D tentatively TRBD1 (5 bases). The CDR3 is 12 residues long. V dropped 4 bases and J dropped 1 base, with 5 bases sitting between them. The germline V gene has CDR1 LNHDA and CDR2 SQIVND (reference sequence).

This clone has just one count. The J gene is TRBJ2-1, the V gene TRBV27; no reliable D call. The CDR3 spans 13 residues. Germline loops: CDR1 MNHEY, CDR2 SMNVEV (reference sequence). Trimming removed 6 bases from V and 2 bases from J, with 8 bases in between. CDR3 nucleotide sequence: TGTGCCAGCAGCCCTCCCCCCTACAATGAGCAGTTCTTC. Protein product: CASSPPPYNEQFF.

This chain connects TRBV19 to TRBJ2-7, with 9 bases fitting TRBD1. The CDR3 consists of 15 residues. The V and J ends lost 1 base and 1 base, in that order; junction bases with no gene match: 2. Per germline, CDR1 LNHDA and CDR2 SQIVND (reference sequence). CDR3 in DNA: TGTGCCAGTAGTATAGCCGGGACAGGGTCCTACGAGCAGTACTTC. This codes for CASSIAGTGSYEQYF.

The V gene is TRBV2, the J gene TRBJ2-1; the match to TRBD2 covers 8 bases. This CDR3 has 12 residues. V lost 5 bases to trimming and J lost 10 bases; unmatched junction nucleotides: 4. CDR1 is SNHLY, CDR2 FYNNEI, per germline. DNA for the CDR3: TGTGCCAGCAGTTCCGGGGGGGGCGAGCAGTTCTTC. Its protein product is CASSSGGGEQFF.

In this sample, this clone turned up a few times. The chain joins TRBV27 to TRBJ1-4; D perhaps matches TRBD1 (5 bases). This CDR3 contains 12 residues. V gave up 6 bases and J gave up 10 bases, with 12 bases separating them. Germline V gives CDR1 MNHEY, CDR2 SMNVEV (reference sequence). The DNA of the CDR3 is TGTGCCAGCAGGGGGCCTGACGGAAAACTGTTTTTT. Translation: CASRGPDGKLFF.

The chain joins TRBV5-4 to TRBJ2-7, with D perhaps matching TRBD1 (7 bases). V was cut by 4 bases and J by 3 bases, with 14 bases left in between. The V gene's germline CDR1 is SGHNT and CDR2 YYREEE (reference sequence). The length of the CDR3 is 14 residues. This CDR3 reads CASSKNRGLYEQYF. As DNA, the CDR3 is TGTGCCAGCAGCAAAAACAGGGGACTCTACGAGCAGTACTTC. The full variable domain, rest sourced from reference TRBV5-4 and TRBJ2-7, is ETGVTQSPTHLIKTRGQQVTLRCSSQSGHNTVSWYQQALGQGPQFIFQYYREEENGRGNFPPRFSGLQFPNYSSELNVNALELDDSALYLCASSKNRGLYEQYFGPGTRLTVT.

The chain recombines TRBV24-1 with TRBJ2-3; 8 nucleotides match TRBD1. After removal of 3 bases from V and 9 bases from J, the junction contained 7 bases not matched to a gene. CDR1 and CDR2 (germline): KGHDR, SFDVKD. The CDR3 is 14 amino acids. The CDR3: CATSDPQGARTQYF. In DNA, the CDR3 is TGTGCCACCAGTGATCCCCAGGGGGCACGCACGCAGTATTTT.

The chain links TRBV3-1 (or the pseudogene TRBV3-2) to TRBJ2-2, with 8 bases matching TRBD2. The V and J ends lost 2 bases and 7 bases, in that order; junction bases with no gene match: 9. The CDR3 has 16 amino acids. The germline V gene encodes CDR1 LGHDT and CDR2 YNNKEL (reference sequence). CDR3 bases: TGTGCCAGCAGCCAACCCATAGCGGGATGGGTCGGGGAGCTGTTTTTT. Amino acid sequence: CASSQPIAGWVGELFF.

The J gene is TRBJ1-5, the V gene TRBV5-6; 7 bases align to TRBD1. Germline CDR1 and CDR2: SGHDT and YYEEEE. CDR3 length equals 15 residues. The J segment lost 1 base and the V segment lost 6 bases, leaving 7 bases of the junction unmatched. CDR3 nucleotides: TGTGCCAGCACCCAAGGGACAGCGAGCAATCAGCCCCAGCATTTT. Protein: CASTQGTASNQPQHF.

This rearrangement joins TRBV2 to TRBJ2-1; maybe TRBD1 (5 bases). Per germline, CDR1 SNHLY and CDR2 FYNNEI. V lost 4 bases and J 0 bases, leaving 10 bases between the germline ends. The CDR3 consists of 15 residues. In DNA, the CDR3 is TGTGCCAGCAGTGGGGGCTCGAGCTCCTACAATGAGCAGTTCTTC. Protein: CASSGGSSSYNEQFF.

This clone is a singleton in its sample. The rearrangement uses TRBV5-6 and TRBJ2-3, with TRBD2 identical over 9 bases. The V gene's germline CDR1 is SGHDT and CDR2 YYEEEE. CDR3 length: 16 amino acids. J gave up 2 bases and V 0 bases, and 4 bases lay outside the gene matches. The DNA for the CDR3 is TGTGCCAGCAGCTTGGGACTAGCGGCTACCACAGATACGCAGTATTTT. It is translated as CASSLGLAATTDTQYF. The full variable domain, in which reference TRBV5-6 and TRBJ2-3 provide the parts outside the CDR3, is DAGVTQSPTHLIKTRGQQVTLRCSPKSGHDTVSWYQQALGQGPQFIFQYYEEEERQRGNFPDRFSGHQFPNYSSELNVNALLLGDSALYLCASSLGLAATTDTQYFGPGTRLTVL.

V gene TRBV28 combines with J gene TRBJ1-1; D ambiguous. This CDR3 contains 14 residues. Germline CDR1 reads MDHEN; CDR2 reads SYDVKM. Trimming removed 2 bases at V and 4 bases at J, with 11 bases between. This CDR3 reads CASSLGQTITEAFF. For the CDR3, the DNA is TGTGCCAGCAGTTTAGGGCAGACTATCACTGAAGCTTTCTTT.

The CDR3 protein is CASSGRDYYGYTF. The CDR3 DNA reads TGTGCCAGTTCAGGCAGGGACTACTATGGCTACACCTTC. The genes are TRBV13 and TRBJ1-2; possible D gene TRBD1, 5 bases. In germline, CDR1 is PRHDT, CDR2 FYEKMQ (reference sequence). The length of the CDR3 is 13 residues. Trimming pared 9 bases from V and 3 bases from J, leaving 14 bases between.

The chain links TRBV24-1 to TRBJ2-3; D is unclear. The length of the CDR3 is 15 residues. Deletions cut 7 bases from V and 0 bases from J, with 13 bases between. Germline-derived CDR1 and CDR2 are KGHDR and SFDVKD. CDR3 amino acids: CATSRGTFSTDTQYF. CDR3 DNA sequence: TGTGCCACCAGCCGCGGAACCTTTAGCACAGATACGCAGTATTTT.

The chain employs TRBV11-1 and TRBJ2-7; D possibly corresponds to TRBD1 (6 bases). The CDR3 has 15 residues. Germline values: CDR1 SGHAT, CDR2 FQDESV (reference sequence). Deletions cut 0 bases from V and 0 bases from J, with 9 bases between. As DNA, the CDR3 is TGTGCCAGCAGCTTAGCGACACAGGGCTCCTACGAGCAGTACTTC. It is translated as CASSLATQGSYEQYF.

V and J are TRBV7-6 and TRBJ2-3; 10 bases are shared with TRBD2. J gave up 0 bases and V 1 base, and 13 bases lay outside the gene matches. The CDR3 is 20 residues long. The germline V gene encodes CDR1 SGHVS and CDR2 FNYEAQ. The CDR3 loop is CASSLGPRASGGPSTDTQYF. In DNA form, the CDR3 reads TGTGCCAGCAGCTTAGGACCGCGGGCTAGCGGGGGACCTAGCACAGATACGCAGTATTTT. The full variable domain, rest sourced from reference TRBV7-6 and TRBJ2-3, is GAGVSQSPRYKVTKRGQDVALRCDPISGHVSLYWYRQALGQGPEFLTYFNYEAQQDKSGLPNDRFSAERPEGSISTLTIQRTEQRDSAMYRCASSLGPRASGGPSTDTQYFGPGTRLTVL.

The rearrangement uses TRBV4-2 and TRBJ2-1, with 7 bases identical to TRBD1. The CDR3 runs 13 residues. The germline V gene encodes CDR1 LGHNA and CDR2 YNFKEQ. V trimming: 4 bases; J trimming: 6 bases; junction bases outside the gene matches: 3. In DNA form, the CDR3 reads TGTGCCAGCAGCCTCAACAGGGGCAATGAGCAGTTCTTC. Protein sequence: CASSLNRGNEQFF.